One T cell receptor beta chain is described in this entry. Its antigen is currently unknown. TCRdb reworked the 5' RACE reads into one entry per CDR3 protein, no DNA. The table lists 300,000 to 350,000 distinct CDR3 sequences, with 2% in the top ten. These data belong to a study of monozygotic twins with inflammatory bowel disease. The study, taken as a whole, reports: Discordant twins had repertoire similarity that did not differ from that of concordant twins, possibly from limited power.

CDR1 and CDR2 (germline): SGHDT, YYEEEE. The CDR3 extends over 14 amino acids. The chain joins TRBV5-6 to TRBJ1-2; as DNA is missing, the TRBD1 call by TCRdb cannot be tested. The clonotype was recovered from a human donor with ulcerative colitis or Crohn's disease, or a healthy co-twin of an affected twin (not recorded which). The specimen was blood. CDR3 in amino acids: CASSRGGQYYGYTF.